This T cell receptor beta chain was sequenced during a study of blood T cell repertoires in COVID-19. Whole-study context: COVID-19 samples from acute and convalescent phases originated in the United States, Italy and Spain.

Using immunoSEQ multiplex PCR, the repertoire was profiled, and TCRdb retains in-frame clones only, with some absent. The sample shows tens of thousands of clones, 70% to 85% of them seen only once. This receptor was identified in a woman aged 70-85 years with acute or convalescent COVID-19. The sequenced sample was peripheral blood.

DNA for the CDR3: TGTGCCAGCAGCCAACCGGGACTTAAGAATGAGCAGTTCTTC. This translates into CASSQPGLKNEQFF. This rearrangement joins TRBV14 to TRBJ2-1, with TRBD2 as a possible D gene (6 bases). The V gene lost 2 bases and the J gene lost 7 bases, with 12 bases spanning the gap. Germline V lookup: CDR1 SGHDN, CDR2 FVKESK. This CDR3 has 14 residues.